What follows is one T cell receptor beta chain and its context. This entry is derived from a study of blood T cell repertoires in COVID-19. V lost 1 base to trimming and J lost 3 bases, with 15 bases between them. Looked up from germline, CDR1 is LGHDT and CDR2 is YNNKEL (reference sequence). The CDR3 loop spans 16 amino acids. Generated by immunoSEQ multiplex PCR, the TCRdb table keeps only in-frame clones and is missing some. The sample has about 120,000 clones, around nine tenths seen once. The sample consisted of peripheral blood. This receptor was taken from a woman in her 50s with acute or convalescent COVID-19. The rearrangement links TRBV3-1 (or the pseudogene TRBV3-2) to TRBJ1-1, with a weak D call TRBD1 (6 bases). CDR3 coding DNA: TGTGCCAGCAGCCAAGGGGGGGCGGGAGCTGACACTGAAGCTTTCTTT. As protein: CASSQGGAGADTEAFF.